The 26 T cell receptor beta chains in this list originate from one sample, sequenced in a study of blood T cell repertoires in COVID-19. Repertoires were generated with immunoSEQ multiplex PCR, while TCRdb's copy carries only in-frame clones and drops some. The data hold about 180,000 clones, with about 83% observed a single time. Sequenced sample: peripheral blood. These receptor sequences come from a human donor in a cohort sampled during active COVID-19.

This clone was counted once. The V and J genes are TRBV27 and TRBJ2-6; D call uncertain. CDR1 is MNHEY, CDR2 SMNVEV, per germline (reference sequence). The CDR3 runs 13 residues. Trimming left V 7 bases short and J 0 bases short, with 4 bases between. The CDR3 sequence is CASTLSGANVLTF. The CDR3 DNA reads as TGTGCCAGCACCCTCTCTGGGGCCAACGTCCTGACTTTC. Complete variable domain (other parts from reference TRBV27 and TRBJ2-6): EAQVTQNPRYLITVTGKKLTVTCSQNMNHEYMSWYRQDPGLGLRQIYYSMNVEVTDKGDVPEGYKVSRKEKRNFPLILESPSPNQTSLYFCASTLSGANVLTFGAGSRLTVL.

This chain connects TRBV30 to TRBJ2-7; 8 bases align to TRBD1. V lost 1 base to trimming and J lost 0 bases; unmatched junction nucleotides: 2. The germline V gene has CDR1 GTSNPN and CDR2 SVGIG (reference sequence). This CDR3 has 14 amino acids. CDR3: CAWSDDRGSYEQYF. The CDR3 nucleotides read TGTGCCTGGAGTGACGACAGGGGCTCCTACGAGCAGTACTTC.

The chain joins TRBV7-2 to TRBJ2-3, with D tentatively TRBD2 (6 bases). Trimming left V 3 bases short and J 1 base short, with 17 bases between. Germline loops: CDR1 SGHTA, CDR2 FQGNSA. The CDR3 is 17 residues long. The CDR3 sequence: CASSLGKAGPRTDTQYF. DNA for the CDR3: TGTGCCAGCAGCTTGGGAAAGGCGGGGCCCCGCACAGATACGCAGTATTTT. The variable domain in full, with the rest retrieved from reference TRBV7-2 and TRBJ2-3, is GAGVSQSPSNKVTEKGKDVELRCDPISGHTALYWYRQSLGQGLEFLIYFQGNSAPDKSGLPSDRFSAERTGGSVSTLTIQRTQQEDSAVYLCASSLGKAGPRTDTQYFGPGTRLTVL.

This chain connects TRBV6-5 to TRBJ1-4, with 7 bases identical to TRBD1. Germline-derived CDR1 and CDR2 are MNHEY and SVGAGI. The CDR3 has 15 residues. After removal of 4 bases from V and 4 bases from J, the junction contained 6 bases not matched to a gene. The CDR3 region is CASSLRQGLNEKLFF. In nucleotides, the CDR3 is TGTGCCAGCAGTTTGCGACAGGGCCTTAATGAAAAACTGTTTTTT.

V and J are TRBV19 and TRBJ1-4; possible D gene TRBD1, 6 bases. Per germline, CDR1 LNHDA and CDR2 SQIVND (reference sequence). Trimming stripped 0 bases from V and 5 bases from J, with 10 bases between. This CDR3 has 15 residues. Here the CDR3 reads CASSIDGRGNEKLFF. DNA of the CDR3: TGTGCCAGTAGTATAGACGGCAGGGGAAATGAAAAACTGTTTTTT. Full variable domain (rest looked up from reference TRBV19 and TRBJ1-4): DGGITQSPKYLFRKEGQNVTLSCEQNLNHDAMYWYRQDPGQGLRLIYYSQIVNDFQKGDIAEGYSVSREKKESFPLTVTSAQKNPTAFYLCASSIDGRGNEKLFFGSGTQLSVL.

This clone occurred a few times. The chain is built from TRBV3-1 (or the pseudogene TRBV3-2) and TRBJ1-1; D is unclear. Germline CDR1 and CDR2: LGHDT and YNNKEL (reference sequence). The CDR3 sequence is 15 residues long. The germline V and J ends were trimmed by 1 base and 4 bases, with 13 bases remaining between them. CDR3 protein: CASSQVVTAGTEAFF. The CDR3 DNA sequence: TGTGCCAGCAGCCAAGTAGTAACAGCGGGCACTGAAGCTTTCTTT.

The rearrangement joins TRBV7-2 to TRBJ1-5; 7 nucleotides line up with TRBD1. The CDR3 is 14 residues long. J lost 3 bases, V lost 5 bases, and 4 bases had no gene match. Per germline, CDR1 SGHTA and CDR2 FQGNSA. CDR3 bases: TGTGCCAGCAGCAGGACAGGCATCAATCAGCCCCAGCATTTT. It translates to CASSRTGINQPQHF.

The genes are TRBV9 and TRBJ2-3; 9 bases match TRBD2. Germline V gene data show CDR1 as SGDLS and CDR2 as YYNGEE. Unmatched junction bases numbered 3, after V lost 3 bases and J lost 4 bases. This CDR3 region has 14 residues. CDR3 amino acids: CASSGRTSADTQYF. Written as DNA, the CDR3 is TGTGCCAGCAGCGGACGGACTAGCGCAGATACGCAGTATTTT.

V gene TRBV6-5 combines with J gene TRBJ1-2; weak D call: TRBD1 (6 bases). The V gene's germline CDR1 is MNHEY and CDR2 SVGAGI. V lost 6 bases, J lost 4 bases, and 12 bases lay in between. This CDR3 region has 13 residues. The chain's CDR3 is CASSPDSLYGYTF. CDR3 DNA sequence: TGTGCCAGCAGCCCGGACAGCCTCTATGGCTACACCTTC.

The chain couples TRBV5-4 to TRBJ2-3; 8 bases agree with TRBD1. Germline V gene lookup returns CDR1 SGHNT and CDR2 YYREEE (reference sequence). The trim removed 2 bases at V and 1 base at J, leaving 0 bases unmatched. The CDR3 totals 14 residues. CDR3 protein: CASSLQGGTDTQYF. For the CDR3, the DNA is TGTGCCAGCAGCTTACAGGGGGGCACAGATACGCAGTATTTT.

The genes are TRBV28 and TRBJ2-3; D gene ambiguous. Trimming left V 3 bases short and J 4 bases short, with 17 bases between. This CDR3 has 16 residues. Germline V lookup: CDR1 MDHEN, CDR2 SYDVKM. CDR3 amino acids: CASSFEAFGWADTQYF. CDR3 in DNA: TGTGCCAGCAGTTTCGAGGCGTTCGGGTGGGCAGATACGCAGTATTTT.

CDR3 bases: TGCGCCAGCAGCCAAGGACTGGACAGAGTTCTCTATGGCTACACCTTC. This gives the protein CASSQGLDRVLYGYTF. The chain employs TRBV4-3 and TRBJ1-2; maybe TRBD1 (6 bases). Per the germline V gene, CDR1 is LGHNA and CDR2 is YSLEER. Trimming took off 1 base at V and 4 bases at J, with 16 bases between the two ends. The CDR3 length is 16 residues.

The V gene is TRBV19, the J gene TRBJ2-5; D might be TRBD1 (6 bases). This CDR3 contains 14 residues. CDR1 is LNHDA and CDR2 is SQIVND in the germline V gene (reference sequence). Trimming pared 4 bases from V and 2 bases from J, leaving 11 bases between. CDR3 DNA sequence: TGTGCCAGTAGTACGGACAGCTCACAAGAGACCCAGTACTTC. It codes for CASSTDSSQETQYF.

This clone was counted once. The V gene is TRBV14, the J gene TRBJ2-2; a possible D gene is TRBD1 (5 bases). Germline values: CDR1 SGHDN, CDR2 FVKESK. V was trimmed by 6 bases and J by 4 bases, leaving 12 bases between them. The CDR3 is made up of 14 amino acids. As DNA, the CDR3 is TGTGCCAGCAGTCGACAGACAGCCACCGGGGAGCTGTTTTTT. It translates to CASSRQTATGELFF.

In this sample, this clone turned up once. V gene TRBV7-8 combines with J gene TRBJ2-3; 8 nucleotides match TRBD1. The CDR3 spans 16 residues. The germline V gene encodes CDR1 SGHVS and CDR2 FQNEAQ. V gave up 5 bases and J gave up 3 bases; unmatched junction bases: 10. For the CDR3, the DNA is TGTGCCAGCAGCCCCCCGCACAGGGGGATGACAGATACGCAGTATTTT. Its translation: CASSPPHRGMTDTQYF.

DNA for the CDR3: TGTGCCAGCAGACGGAGGGGGCAAGATGGCTACACCTTC. Its protein product is CASRRRGQDGYTF. This chain joins TRBV5-6 and TRBJ1-2; TRBD1 aligns across 7 bases. Germline assignment: CDR1 SGHDT and CDR2 YYEEEE. This CDR3 is built from 13 residues. Unmatched junction bases numbered 7, after V lost 5 bases and J lost 6 bases. Full variable domain (rest looked up from reference TRBV5-6 and TRBJ1-2): DAGVTQSPTHLIKTRGQQVTLRCSPKSGHDTVSWYQQALGQGPQFIFQYYEEEERQRGNFPDRFSGHQFPNYSSELNVNALLLGDSALYLCASRRRGQDGYTFGSGTRLTVV.

This sequence joins TRBV4-3 and TRBJ2-3; the D gene is possibly TRBD2 (7 bases). CDR1 is LGHNA, CDR2 YSLEER, per germline. The CDR3 extends over 15 amino acids. The V gene lost 0 bases and the J gene lost 6 bases, with 13 bases spanning the gap. For the CDR3, the DNA is TGCGCCAGCAGCCAAGATCGGGGGGCAGGGGATACGCAGTATTTT. Residues: CASSQDRGAGDTQYF.

This sequence joins TRBV4-1 and TRBJ1-5; 7 bases line up with TRBD1. After removal of 1 base from V and 3 bases from J, the junction contained 3 bases not matched to a gene. In germline, CDR1 is MGHRA, CDR2 YSYEKL. This CDR3 is 15 amino acids long. This CDR3 is CASSQGDSYNQPQHF. The CDR3 DNA reads TGCGCCAGCAGCCAAGGGGACAGCTACAATCAGCCCCAGCATTTT.

This chain links TRBV24-1 with TRBJ2-7, with 9 nucleotides matching TRBD1. With 6 bases clipped from V and 5 bases from J, the junction kept 7 bases outside the gene matches. The CDR3 covers 14 residues. CDR1 KGHDR and CDR2 SFDVKD come from the germline V gene. DNA of the CDR3: TGTGCCACCAGTCCCGGGACAGGGAGCCACGAGCAGTACTTC. Translated, it gives CATSPGTGSHEQYF.

The V gene is TRBV29-1, the J gene TRBJ2-1; 13 nucleotides agree with TRBD2. Per germline, CDR1 SQVTM and CDR2 ANQGSEA. CDR3 length: 17 amino acids. Unmatched junction bases numbered 8, after V lost 1 base and J lost 5 bases. The CDR3 nucleotides are TGCAGCGTTGAAGGTGGACTAGCGGGAGAGATAAACAATGAGCAGTTCTTC. This codes for CSVEGGLAGEINNEQFF.

The V gene is TRBV6-5, the J gene TRBJ2-7; 11 bases line up with TRBD2. The CDR3 length is 15 residues. J lost 5 bases, V lost 6 bases, and 9 bases had no gene match. The germline V gene has CDR1 MNHEY and CDR2 SVGAGI. The DNA for the CDR3 is TGTGCCAGCAGACTAACTAGCGGGAGTCCCCACGAGCAGTACTTC. Amino acids: CASRLTSGSPHEQYF.

The V and J genes are TRBV3-1 (or the pseudogene TRBV3-2) and TRBJ1-3; no reliable D call. This CDR3 has 18 amino acids. Trimming cost V 0 bases and J 7 bases, with 22 bases left between them. Germline loops: CDR1 LGHDT, CDR2 YNNKEL (reference sequence). In DNA form, the CDR3 reads TGTGCCAGCAGCCAAGAACCCGCCACGGCAGGAGGGAGTAACACCATATATTTT. The encoded protein is CASSQEPATAGGSNTIYF.

This clone was found once. The rearrangement links TRBV9 to TRBJ2-2; 9 nucleotides agree with TRBD2. The V and J ends lost 3 bases and 3 bases, in that order; junction bases with no gene match: 3. The CDR3 length is 15 residues. CDR1 is SGDLS, CDR2 YYNGEE, per germline. The DNA of the CDR3 is TGTGCCAGCAGCGCTAGCGGGGTCCACACCGGGGAGCTGTTTTTT. Translated: CASSASGVHTGELFF.

The V gene is TRBV9, the J gene TRBJ2-5; D may be TRBD2 (5 bases). This CDR3 is 13 amino acids long. CDR1 is SGDLS, CDR2 YYNGEE, per germline. V was cut by 3 bases and J by 0 bases, with 6 bases left in between. Here the CDR3 reads CASSERNQETQYF. CDR3 bases: TGTGCCAGCAGCGAGCGGAACCAAGAGACCCAGTACTTC.

V is TRBV10-1 and J is TRBJ2-6, with D possibly being TRBD1 (7 bases). CDR3 length equals 16 residues. Germline V gives CDR1 WNHNN, CDR2 SYGVQD (reference sequence). V lost 6 bases and J 0 bases, leaving 12 bases between the germline ends. In DNA form, the CDR3 reads TGCGCCAGCAGCGCGGGGACAGCCTCTGGGGCCAACGTCCTGACTTTC. It yields the protein CASSAGTASGANVLTF.

V usage is TRBV6-5 and J usage is TRBJ2-7; possible D gene TRBD1, 7 bases. Trimming took off 6 bases at V and 0 bases at J, with 15 bases between the two ends. CDR1 is MNHEY, CDR2 SVGAGI, per germline. The CDR3 covers 15 residues. The CDR3 coding sequence is TGTGCCAGCAGCTACGCGGGACAGACCTCCTACGAGCAGTACTTC. Amino acids: CASSYAGQTSYEQYF.